This TCR beta chain was captured in a study of CD8 T cells in ankylosing spondylitis. Study-wide results and caveats: Reportedly, disease-linked clones are significantly enriched in ankylosing spondylitis patients' matched synovial fluid. Some motif variants had been reported before (in reactive arthritis synovial fluid and blood).

In making TCR beta libraries, quantitative 5'-RACE with molecular barcodes was used. TCRdb ran MiXCR on the 5' RACE reads and lists one entry per CDR3 protein. This table holds 200,000 to 250,000 distinct CDR3 sequences, 8% to 11% found once. The CDR3 totals 13 residues. Looked up from germline, CDR1 is SNHLY and CDR2 is FYNNEI. J gave up 5 bases and V 6 bases, and 1 base lay outside the gene matches. This clonotype has just a few counts. What it binds is unknown. This TCR came from a male donor with ankylosing spondylitis or in good health (not recorded which). The gene calls are TRBV2 and TRBJ1-5; 10 bases agree with TRBD1. Sequenced: blood, either unsorted or a sorted T cell fraction (not recorded which). The CDR3 DNA reads as TGTGCCAGCAGGGACAGGGGGTATCAGCCCCAGCATTTT. As protein: CASRDRGYQPQHF.